This record covers a single T cell receptor beta chain. The record originates from a study of T cell responses to AZD1222 COVID-19 vaccine. The CDR3 is 13 amino acids. CDR1 is MDHEN and CDR2 is SYDVKM in the germline V gene. V lost 3 bases and J lost 3; bases outside the gene matches: 1. Libraries were prepared by immunoSEQ multiplex PCR; TCRdb keeps only in-frame clonotypes and omits some of them. Of roughly 170,000 clones in the sample, 90% to 95% are singletons; the top ten hold 1.5% to 2%. This rearrangement joins TRBV28 to TRBJ1-1; 7 bases map to TRBD1. This material consisted of peripheral blood, taken 28 days after the second AZD1222 dose. The sequence came from an adult who received the AZD1222 COVID-19 vaccine. The CDR3 loop reads CASSFQGDTEAFF. The CDR3 DNA reads as TGTGCCAGCAGTTTTCAGGGGGACACTGAAGCTTTCTTT.